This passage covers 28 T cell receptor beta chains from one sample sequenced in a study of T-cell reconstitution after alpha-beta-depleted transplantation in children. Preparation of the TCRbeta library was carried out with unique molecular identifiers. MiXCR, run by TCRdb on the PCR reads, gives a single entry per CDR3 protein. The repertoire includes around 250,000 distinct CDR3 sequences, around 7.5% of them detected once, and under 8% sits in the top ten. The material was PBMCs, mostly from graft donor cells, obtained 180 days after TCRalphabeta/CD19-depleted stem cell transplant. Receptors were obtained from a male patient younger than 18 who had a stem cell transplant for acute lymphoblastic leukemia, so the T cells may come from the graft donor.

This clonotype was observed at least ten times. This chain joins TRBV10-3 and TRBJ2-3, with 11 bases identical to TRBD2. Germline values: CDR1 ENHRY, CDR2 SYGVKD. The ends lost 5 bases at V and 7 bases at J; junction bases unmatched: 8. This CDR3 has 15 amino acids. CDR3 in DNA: TGTGCCATCAGTCTCTTAGCGGGAGGGCCGAATACGCAGTATTTT. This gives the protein CAISLLAGGPNTQYF.

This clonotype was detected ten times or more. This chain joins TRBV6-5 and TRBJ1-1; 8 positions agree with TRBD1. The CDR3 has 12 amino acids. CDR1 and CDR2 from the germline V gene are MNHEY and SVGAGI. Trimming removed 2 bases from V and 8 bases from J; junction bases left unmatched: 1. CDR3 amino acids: CASSYRTGEAFF. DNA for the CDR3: TGTGCCAGCAGTTACCGGACAGGGGAAGCTTTCTTT.

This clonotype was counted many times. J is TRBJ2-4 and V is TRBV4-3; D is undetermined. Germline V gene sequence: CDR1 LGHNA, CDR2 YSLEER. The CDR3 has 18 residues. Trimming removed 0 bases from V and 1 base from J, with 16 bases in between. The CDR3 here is CASSQDRVAALAKNIQYF. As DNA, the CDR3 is TGCGCCAGCAGCCAAGATCGAGTGGCAGCCCTGGCCAAAAACATTCAGTACTTC.

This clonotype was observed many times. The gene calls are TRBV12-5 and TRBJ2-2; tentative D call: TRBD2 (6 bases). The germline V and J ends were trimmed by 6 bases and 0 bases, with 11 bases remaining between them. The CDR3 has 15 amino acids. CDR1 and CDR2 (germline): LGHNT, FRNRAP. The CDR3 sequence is CASGLSGANTGELFF. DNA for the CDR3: TGTGCTAGTGGGCTTAGCGGCGCGAACACCGGGGAGCTGTTTTTT. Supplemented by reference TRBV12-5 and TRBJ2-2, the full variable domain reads DARVTQTPRHKVTEMGQEVTMRCQPILGHNTVFWYRQTMMQGLELLAYFRNRAPLDDSGMPKDRFSAEMPDATLATLKIQPSEPRDSAVYFCASGLSGANTGELFFGEGSRLTVL.

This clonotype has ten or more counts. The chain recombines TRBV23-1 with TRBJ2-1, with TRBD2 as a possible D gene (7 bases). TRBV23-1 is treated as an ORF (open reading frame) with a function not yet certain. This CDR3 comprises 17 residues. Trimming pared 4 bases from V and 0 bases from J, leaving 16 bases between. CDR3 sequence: CASSRLRGDYSYNEQFF. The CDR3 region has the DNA TGCGCCAGCAGTCGACTAAGGGGGGACTACTCCTACAATGAGCAGTTCTTC.

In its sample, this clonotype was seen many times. The CDR3 protein is CATSRSFTGKRSTNEKLFF. CDR3 coding DNA: TGTGCCACCAGCAGATCGTTCACAGGGAAACGGAGCACTAATGAAAAACTGTTTTTT. This sequence joins TRBV15 and TRBJ1-4; perhaps TRBD1 as D (6 bases). CDR3 length: 19 amino acids. V was trimmed by 2 bases and J by 2 bases, leaving 21 bases between them. Germline CDR1 is LNHNV and CDR2 is YYDKDF (reference sequence).

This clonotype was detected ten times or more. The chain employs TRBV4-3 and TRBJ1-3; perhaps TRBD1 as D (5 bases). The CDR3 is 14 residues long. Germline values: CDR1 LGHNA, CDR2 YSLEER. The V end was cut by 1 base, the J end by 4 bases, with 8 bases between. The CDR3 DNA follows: TGCGCCAGCAGCCAAGGGACACAAGGAAACACCATATATTTT. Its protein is CASSQGTQGNTIYF.

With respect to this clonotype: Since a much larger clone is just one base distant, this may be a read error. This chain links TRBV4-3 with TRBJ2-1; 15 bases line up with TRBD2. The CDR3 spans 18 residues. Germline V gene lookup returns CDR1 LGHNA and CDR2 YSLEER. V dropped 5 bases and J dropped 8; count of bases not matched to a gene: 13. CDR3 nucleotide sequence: TGCGCCAGCAGCTCCCGGACTAGCGGGGGGGCCTTGAACTATGAGCAGTTCTTC. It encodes CASSSRTSGGALNYEQFF.

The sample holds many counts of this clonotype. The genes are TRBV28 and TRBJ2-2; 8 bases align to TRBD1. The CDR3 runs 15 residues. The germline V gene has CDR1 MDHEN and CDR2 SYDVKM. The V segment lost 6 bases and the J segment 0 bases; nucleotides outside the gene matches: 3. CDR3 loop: CASRWGQANTGELFF. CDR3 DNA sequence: TGTGCCAGCAGGTGGGGACAGGCGAACACCGGGGAGCTGTTTTTT.

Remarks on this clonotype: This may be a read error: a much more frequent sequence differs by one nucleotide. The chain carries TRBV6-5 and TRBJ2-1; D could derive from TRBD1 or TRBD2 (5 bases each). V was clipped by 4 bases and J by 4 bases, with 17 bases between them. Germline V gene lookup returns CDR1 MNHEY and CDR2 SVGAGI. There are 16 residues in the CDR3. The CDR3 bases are TGTGCCAGCAGTTGCCCGGGACCGGATAATTACAATGAGCAGTTCTTC. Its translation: CASSCPGPDNYNEQFF.

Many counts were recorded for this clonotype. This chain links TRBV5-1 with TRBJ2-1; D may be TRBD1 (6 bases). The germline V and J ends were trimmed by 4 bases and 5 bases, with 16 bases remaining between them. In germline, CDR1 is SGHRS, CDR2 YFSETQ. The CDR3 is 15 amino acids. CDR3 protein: CASSKPGARHNEQFF. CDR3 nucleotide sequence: TGCGCCAGCAGCAAACCAGGGGCGCGGCACAATGAGCAGTTCTTC.

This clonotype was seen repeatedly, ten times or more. CDR3 region: CSDIGQPADTQYF. Here the CDR3 DNA reads TGCAGTGATATCGGACAGCCCGCAGATACGCAGTATTTT. The chain links TRBV20-1 to TRBJ2-3; D perhaps matches TRBD1 (6 bases). Between the trimmed V and J ends, which lost 7 bases and 4 bases, there was a span of 15 bases. The CDR3 is made up of 13 amino acids. The V gene's germline CDR1 is DFQATT and CDR2 SNEGSKA (reference sequence).

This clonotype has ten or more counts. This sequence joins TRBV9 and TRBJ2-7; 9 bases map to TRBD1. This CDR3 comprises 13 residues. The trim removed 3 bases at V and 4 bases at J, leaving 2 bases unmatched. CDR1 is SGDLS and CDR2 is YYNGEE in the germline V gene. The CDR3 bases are TGTGCCAGCAGCGGGACAGGGGAGTACGAGCAGTACTTC. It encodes CASSGTGEYEQYF.

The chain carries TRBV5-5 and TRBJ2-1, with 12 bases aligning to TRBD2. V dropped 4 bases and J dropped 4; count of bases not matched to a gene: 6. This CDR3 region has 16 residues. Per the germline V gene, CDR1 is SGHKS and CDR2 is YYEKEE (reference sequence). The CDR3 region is CASSRRLAGGYNEQFF. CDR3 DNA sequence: TGTGCCAGCAGCCGGAGGCTAGCGGGAGGGTACAATGAGCAGTTCTTC.

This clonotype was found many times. Here the CDR3 reads CASSGGDRYGYTF. DNA for the CDR3: TGTGCCAGCAGCGGGGGAGACCGCTATGGCTACACCTTC. The J gene is TRBJ1-2, the V gene TRBV28, with D tentatively TRBD1 (5 bases). The germline V and J ends were trimmed by 6 bases and 4 bases, with 12 bases remaining between them. CDR1 is MDHEN, CDR2 SYDVKM, per germline. This CDR3 spans 13 amino acids.

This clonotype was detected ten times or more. The CDR3 sequence is CASSHRLAGGRTDTQYF. DNA of the CDR3: TGTGCCAGCAGCCACCGACTAGCGGGGGGGCGGACAGATACGCAGTATTTT. This rearrangement joins TRBV4-2 to TRBJ2-3; 14 nucleotides align to TRBD2. This CDR3 has 17 amino acids. Losses at the gene ends were 3 bases for V and 3 bases for J; bases not matched to a gene: 5. Germline V gives CDR1 LGHNA, CDR2 YNFKEQ.

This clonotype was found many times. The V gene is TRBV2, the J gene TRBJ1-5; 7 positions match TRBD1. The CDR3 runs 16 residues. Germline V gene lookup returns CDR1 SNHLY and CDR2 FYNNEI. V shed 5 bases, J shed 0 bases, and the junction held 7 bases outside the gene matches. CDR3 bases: TGTGCCAGCAGTCCCGAGAGGGGGCTTAGCAATCAGCCCCAGCATTTT. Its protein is CASSPERGLSNQPQHF.

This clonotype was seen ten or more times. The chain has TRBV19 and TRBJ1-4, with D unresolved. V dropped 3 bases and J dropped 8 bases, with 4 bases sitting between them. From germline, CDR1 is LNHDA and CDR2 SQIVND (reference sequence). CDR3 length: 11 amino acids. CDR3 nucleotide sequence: TGTGCCAGTAGTATTGGCGAAAAACTGTTTTTT. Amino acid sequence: CASSIGEKLFF. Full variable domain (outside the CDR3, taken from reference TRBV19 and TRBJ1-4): DGGITQSPKYLFRKEGQNVTLSCEQNLNHDAMYWYRQDPGQGLRLIYYSQIVNDFQKGDIAEGYSVSREKKESFPLTVTSAQKNPTAFYLCASSIGEKLFFGSGTQLSVL.

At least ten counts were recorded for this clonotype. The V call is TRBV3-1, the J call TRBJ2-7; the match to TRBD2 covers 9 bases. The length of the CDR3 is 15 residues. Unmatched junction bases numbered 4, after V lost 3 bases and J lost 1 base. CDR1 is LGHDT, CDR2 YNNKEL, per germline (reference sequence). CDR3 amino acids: CASSQAAGGSYEQYF. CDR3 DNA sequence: TGTGCCAGCAGCCAGGCAGCGGGGGGTTCCTACGAGCAGTACTTC.

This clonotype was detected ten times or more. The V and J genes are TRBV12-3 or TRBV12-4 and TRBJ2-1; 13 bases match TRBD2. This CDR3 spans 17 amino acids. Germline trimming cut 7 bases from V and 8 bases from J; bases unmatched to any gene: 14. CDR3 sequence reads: CASIWTSGRPATHEQFF. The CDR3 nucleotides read TGTGCCAGCATATGGACTAGCGGGAGACCGGCTACCCATGAGCAGTTCTTC.

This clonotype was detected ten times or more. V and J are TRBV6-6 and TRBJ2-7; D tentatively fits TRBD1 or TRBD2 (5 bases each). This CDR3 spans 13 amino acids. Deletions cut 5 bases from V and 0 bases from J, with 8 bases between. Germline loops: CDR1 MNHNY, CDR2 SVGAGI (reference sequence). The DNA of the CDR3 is TGTGCCAGCAGTGGGACCGCCTCCTACGAGCAGTACTTC. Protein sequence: CASSGTASYEQYF.

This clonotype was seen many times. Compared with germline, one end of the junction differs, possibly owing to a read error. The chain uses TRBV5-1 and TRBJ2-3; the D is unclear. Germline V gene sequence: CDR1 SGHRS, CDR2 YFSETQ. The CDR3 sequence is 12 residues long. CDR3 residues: CASSLSTDTQYF. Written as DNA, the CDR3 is TGTGCCAGCAGCCTTAGCACAGATACGCAGTATTTT.

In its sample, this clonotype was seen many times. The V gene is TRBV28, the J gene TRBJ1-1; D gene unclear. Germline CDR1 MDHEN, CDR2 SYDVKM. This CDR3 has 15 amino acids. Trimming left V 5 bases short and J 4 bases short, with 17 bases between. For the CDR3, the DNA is TGTGCCAGCAGTCCCTCCGGCACGGGTCGCACTGAAGCTTTCTTT. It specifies CASSPSGTGRTEAFF.

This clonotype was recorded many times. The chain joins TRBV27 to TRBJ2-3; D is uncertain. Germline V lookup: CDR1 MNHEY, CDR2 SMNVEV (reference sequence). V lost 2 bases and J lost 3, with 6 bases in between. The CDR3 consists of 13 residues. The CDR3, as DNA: TGTGCCAGCAGTTTACGAGAGACAGATACGCAGTATTTT. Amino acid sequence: CASSLRETDTQYF.

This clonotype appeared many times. The CDR3 here is CASSFPLGVKDTQYF. CDR3 coding DNA: TGCGCCAGCAGCTTTCCTCTGGGGGTGAAAGATACGCAGTATTTT. The rearrangement uses TRBV5-1 and TRBJ2-3; perhaps D is TRBD1 or TRBD2 (5 bases each). The germline gives CDR1 SGHRS, CDR2 YFSETQ. V lost 2 bases to trimming and J lost 5 bases, with 15 bases between them. The CDR3 totals 15 residues.

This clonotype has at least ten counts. This chain's CDR3 is CASSFDRFYEQYF. Here the CDR3 DNA reads TGTGCCAGCAGCTTCGACAGGTTCTACGAGCAGTACTTC. The chain uses TRBV7-6 and TRBJ2-7; tentative D call: TRBD1 (6 bases). Germline V CDR1 and CDR2: SGHVS, FNYEAQ. This CDR3 has 13 residues. Trimming pared 3 bases from V and 3 bases from J, leaving 9 bases between. The whole variable domain, filled in from reference TRBV7-6 and TRBJ2-7, reads GAGVSQSPRYKVTKRGQDVALRCDPISGHVSLYWYRQALGQGPEFLTYFNYEAQQDKSGLPNDRFSAERPEGSISTLTIQRTEQRDSAMYRCASSFDRFYEQYFGPGTRLTVT.

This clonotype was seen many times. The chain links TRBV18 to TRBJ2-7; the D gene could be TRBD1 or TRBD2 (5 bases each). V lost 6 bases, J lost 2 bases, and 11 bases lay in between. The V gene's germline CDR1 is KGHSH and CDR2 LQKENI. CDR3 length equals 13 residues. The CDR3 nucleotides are TGTGCCAGCTCCCATGGGACCCCCTACGAGCAGTACTTC. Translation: CASSHGTPYEQYF.

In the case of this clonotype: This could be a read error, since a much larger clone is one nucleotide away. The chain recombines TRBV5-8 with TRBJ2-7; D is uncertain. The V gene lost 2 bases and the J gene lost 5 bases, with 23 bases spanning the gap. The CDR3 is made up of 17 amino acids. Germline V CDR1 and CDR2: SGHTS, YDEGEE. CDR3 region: CASSLASTDPRVNEQYF. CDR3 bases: TGTGCCAGCAGCTTAGCCTCTACAGACCCACGGGTAAACGAGCAGTACTTC.